The 32 T cell receptor beta chains below come from one sample, sequenced in a study of T cells in women clearing cervical HPV infection. Clones were read by immunoSEQ multiplex PCR, and TCRdb kept only the in-frame ones, dropping some. The sample totals tens of thousands of clones. Specimen: blood buffy coat. The receptors shown here come from a woman aged 18 to 75 with a cervical HPV16 infection that either progressed to CIN3+ or cleared (not recorded which).

Worth noting for this clone: The CDR3 end is not reached by the read, which stops 3 residues before it; the germline J gene fills it in. The rearrangement uses TRBV15 and TRBJ2-2; 11 positions match TRBD1. Looked up from germline, CDR1 is LNHNV and CDR2 is YYDKDF (reference sequence). V was clipped by 8 bases and J by 3 bases; unmatched bases: 2. The CDR3 extends over 14 amino acids. CDR3: CATRTGGDTGELFF. The sequenced CDR3 bases are TGTGCCACCCGGACAGGGGGCGACACCGGGGAG.

To note about this clone: The CDR3 end falls 3 residues outside the read, so it is completed with the germline J gene. The rearrangement joins TRBV23-1 to TRBJ2-1; 11 bases align to TRBD1. TRBV23-1 belongs to the ORF category, with a function that is uncertain. Trimming cost V 0 bases and J 0 bases; bases outside gene matches: 10. This CDR3 spans 20 amino acids. This CDR3 reads CASSQSLGQGALSSYNEQFF. The CDR3 bases that were read are TGCGCCAGCAGTCAATCCCTCGGACAGGGGGCATTAAGCTCCTACAATGAG.

About this clone itself: The read halts 3 residues ahead of the CDR3 end, with the missing end drawn from the germline J gene. The rearrangement joins TRBV7-9 to TRBJ2-7; possibly TRBD1 for D (6 bases). Per the germline V gene, CDR1 is SEHNR and CDR2 is FQNEAQ (reference sequence). The CDR3 runs to 13 residues. CDR3 DNA (partial): TGTTCCATCAAGTGGGGACAAGCCTACGAG. This sequence encodes CSIKWGQAYE. The entire CDR3 sequence reads CSIKWGQAYEQYF.

CDR3 DNA, as far as it was read: TGTGCCAGCAGCACCCGGACAGGGGGCTATGAG. It translates to CASSTRTGGYE. In full, the CDR3 reads CASSTRTGGYEQFF. The rearrangement joins TRBV5-4 to TRBJ2-1, with TRBD1 identical over 11 bases. Coverage ceases 3 residues before the CDR3 finishes, and the germline J gene fills in the end. The ends lost 4 bases at V and 8 bases at J; junction bases unmatched: 5. The CDR3 contains 14 residues. From germline, CDR1 is SGHNT and CDR2 YYREEE (reference sequence).

Regarding this clone: The observed sequence ends 3 residues before the CDR3 terminus, with the missing tail filled in from the germline J gene. This chain joins TRBV4-2 and TRBJ2-5; 8 bases line up with TRBD2. The length of the CDR3 is 15 residues. Unmatched junction bases numbered 1, after V lost 0 bases and J lost 1 base. The germline V gene has CDR1 LGHNA and CDR2 YNFKEQ. The CDR3 DNA, read in part, is TGTGCCAGCAGCCAAGATCGGGGGGGCCAAGAGACC. This codes for CASSQDRGGQET. From start to end, the CDR3 is CASSQDRGGQETQYF.

Concerning this clone: With the read ending 3 residues before the CDR3 end, the germline J gene is used to fill in that end. This chain uses TRBV20-1 with TRBJ2-5, with 8 bases aligning to TRBD1. Germline V gene lookup returns CDR1 DFQATT and CDR2 SNEGSKA (reference sequence). J lost 1 base, V lost 7 bases, and 8 bases had no gene match. The length of the CDR3 is 14 residues. The sequenced CDR3 bases are TGCAGTGGCGCCTCCGGGACAGGCCAAGAGACC. Its protein is CSGASGTGQET. The whole CDR3 protein is CSGASGTGQETQYF.

Concerning this clone itself: The sequence runs out 3 residues before the end of the CDR3; the remainder is reconstructed from the germline J gene. The rearrangement links TRBV5-1 to TRBJ2-7; no reliable D call. The V and J ends lost 4 bases and 2 bases respectively, with 13 bases between them. The CDR3 has 14 amino acids. Germline CDR1 is SGHRS and CDR2 is YFSETQ. The CDR3 loop reads CASSMQADAYEQYF. The CDR3 bases that were read are TGCGCCAGCAGCATGCAGGCCGACGCCTACGAG.

The sequenced part of the CDR3 DNA is TGTGCCAGCAGTTCCTACAGCTCTAATGAAAAA. Protein product: CASSSYSSNEK. The entire CDR3 sequence reads CASSSYSSNEKLFF. The rearrangement links TRBV6-2 or TRBV6-3 to TRBJ1-4; D is unresolved. The read ends 3 residues shy of where the CDR3 ends; the end is completed using the germline J gene. Trimming removed 4 bases from V and 3 bases from J, with 9 bases in between. Per germline, CDR1 MNHEY and CDR2 SVGEGT. This CDR3 comprises 14 residues.

In the case of this clone: With the read ending 3 residues before the CDR3 end, the germline J gene is used to fill in that end. The chain combines TRBV29-1 with TRBJ2-5; D is undetermined. The CDR3 contains 11 residues. V was clipped by 6 bases and J by 5 bases, with 10 bases between them. The germline CDR1 and CDR2 sequences are SQVTM and ANQGSEA. CDR3 bases read: TGCAGCGTGTCGAACTGGGAGACC. Protein: CSVSNWET. Given in full, the CDR3 is CSVSNWETQYF.

In the case of this clone: The read terminates 3 residues ahead of where the CDR3 ends, so the germline J gene completes it. The chain combines TRBV7-6 with TRBJ1-1; D remains ambiguous. V dropped 4 bases and J dropped 0 bases, with 6 bases sitting between them. Germline V CDR1 and CDR2: SGHVS, FNYEAQ. The CDR3 runs 13 residues. The CDR3 bases that were read are TGTGCCAGCAGCTCAGGAGTGAACACTGAA. This gives the protein CASSSGVNTE. The complete CDR3 sequence is CASSSGVNTEAFF. Full variable domain (remainder filled in from reference TRBV7-6 and TRBJ1-1): GAGVSQSPRYKVTKRGQDVALRCDPISGHVSLYWYRQALGQGPEFLTYFNYEAQQDKSGLPNDRFSAERPEGSISTLTIQRTEQRDSAMYRCASSSGVNTEAFFGQGTRLTVV.

With regard to this clone: The read terminates 3 residues before the CDR3 end, so the remaining end is supplied by the germline J gene. The chain recombines TRBV5-1 with TRBJ1-2; a weak D match, TRBD1 (6 bases). The CDR3 is made up of 14 amino acids. Germline-derived CDR1 and CDR2 are SGHRS and YFSETQ. Incomplete CDR3 DNA: TGCGCCAGCAGCTTGGATCGGGACACCTCTCGC. It translates to CASSLDRDTSR. The full CDR3 is CASSLDRDTSRYTF.

Regarding this clone: Sequencing ends 3 residues short of the CDR3 end; the germline J gene provides the rest. This rearrangement joins TRBV6-4 to TRBJ2-5; TRBD2 matches at 9 bases. The V and J ends lost 0 bases and 3 bases, in that order; junction bases with no gene match: 8. The germline V gene encodes CDR1 MRHNA and CDR2 SNTAGT. The CDR3 covers 17 residues. CDR3: CASSDSIAGEEEETQYF. The CDR3 DNA, read in part, is TGTGCCAGCAGTGACTCGATAGCGGGAGAGGAAGAAGAGACC.

Note on this clone: Read sequence stops 3 residues before the CDR3 end, and the germline J gene provides the missing end. V and J are TRBV20-1 and TRBJ2-1, with 9 bases identical to TRBD2. The V segment lost 3 bases and the J segment 7 bases; nucleotides outside the gene matches: 10. Germline V gene sequence: CDR1 DFQATT, CDR2 SNEGSKA (reference sequence). CDR3 size: 15 residues. Incomplete CDR3 DNA: TGCAGTGCTAGGGTGCGGGAGGGCCGGTCAAATGAG. Translated: CSARVREGRSNE. The whole CDR3 protein is CSARVREGRSNEQFF.

Of note for this clone: The read ends 3 residues early relative to the CDR3; the germline J gene fills the gap. The rearrangement links TRBV2 to TRBJ1-2; D perhaps matches TRBD1 (6 bases). Germline CDR1 and CDR2: SNHLY and FYNNEI. This CDR3 has 13 amino acids. CDR3 region: CASSDQGLDDYTF. CDR3 DNA, as far as it was read: TGTGCCAGCAGTGACCAGGGGTTGGATGAC.

As concerns this clone: Read data end 3 residues before the CDR3 end; the end is taken from the germline J gene. The rearrangement links TRBV12-3 or TRBV12-4 to TRBJ2-5; possibly TRBD1 for D (8 bases). The CDR3 runs to 14 residues. Trimming cost V 7 bases and J 1 base, with 13 bases left between them. The covered CDR3 bases are TGTGCCAGCAAACAGGGGGGGGGCCAAGAGACC. It yields the protein CASKQGGGQET. In full, the CDR3 is CASKQGGGQETQYF.

Concerning this clone itself: The read falls 3 residues short of the CDR3 end, and the missing part is taken from the germline J gene. V is TRBV5-4 and J is TRBJ1-2; D is undetermined. The germline CDR1 and CDR2 sequences are SGHNT and YYREEE (reference sequence). The germline V and J ends were trimmed by 5 bases and 2 bases, with 10 bases remaining between them. The CDR3 covers 13 residues. CDR3 DNA (partial): TGTGCCAGCAGTCAAGACGGGAACTATGGC. Its protein product is CASSQDGNYG. The full CDR3 sequence reads CASSQDGNYGYTF.

Remarks on this clone: The read ends 3 residues shy of where the CDR3 ends; the end is completed using the germline J gene. The chain combines TRBV3-1 (or the pseudogene TRBV3-2) with TRBJ2-3; possible D gene TRBD2, 5 bases. This CDR3 has 14 amino acids. Looked up from germline, CDR1 is LGHDT and CDR2 is YNNKEL (reference sequence). V was pared by 3 bases and J by 3 bases, with 10 bases between. Partial CDR3 DNA: TGTGCCAGCAGCCACCAGCGGAGAACAGATACG. This encodes CASSHQRRTDT. The entire CDR3 reads CASSHQRRTDTQYF.

Worth noting for this clone: The read ends 3 residues early relative to the CDR3; the germline J gene fills the gap. This chain joins TRBV14 and TRBJ1-2, with D uncertain. This CDR3 has 12 residues. V lost 2 bases and J lost 7, with 8 bases in between. Germline V gene data show CDR1 as SGHDN and CDR2 as FVKESK. The CDR3 loop reads CASSQQIGGYTF. The sequenced part of the CDR3 DNA is TGTGCCAGCAGCCAACAAATCGGTGGC.

About this clone: Coverage ceases 3 residues before the CDR3 finishes, and the germline J gene fills in the end. V usage is TRBV19 and J usage is TRBJ1-2; tentatively, D is TRBD1 (5 bases). The CDR3 length is 12 residues. Germline V gene data show CDR1 as LNHDA and CDR2 as SQIVND (reference sequence). The V gene lost 7 bases and the J gene lost 7 bases, with 13 bases spanning the gap. CDR3 bases read: TGTGCCAGTAAGACAGTCGCCTTTGGC. Its protein product is CASKTVAFG. The complete CDR3 protein is CASKTVAFGYTF.

In regard to this clone: With the read ending 3 residues before the CDR3 end, the germline J gene is used to fill in that end. This chain joins TRBV18 and TRBJ1-6, with 8 nucleotides matching TRBD1. Germline trimming cut 6 bases from V and 6 bases from J; bases unmatched to any gene: 10. Germline CDR1 reads KGHSH; CDR2 reads LQKENI. This CDR3 has 16 residues. CDR3 amino acids: CASSPDRGIGNSPLHF. The DNA read from the CDR3 is TGTGCCAGCTCCCCCGACAGGGGAATTGGTAATTCACCC.

For this clone: The read finishes 3 residues shy of the CDR3 end, and the germline J gene is used to complete it. The chain combines TRBV19 with TRBJ2-1, with TRBD2 matching over 7 bases. The V and J ends lost 3 bases and 4 bases, in that order; junction bases with no gene match: 6. The germline gives CDR1 LNHDA, CDR2 SQIVND (reference sequence). The CDR3 totals 15 residues. CDR3 loop: CASSMVSGAYNEQFF. The sequenced CDR3 bases are TGTGCCAGTAGTATGGTGAGCGGGGCTTACAATGAG.

Regarding this clone: The CDR3 end falls 3 residues outside the read, so it is completed with the germline J gene. The V and J genes are TRBV20-1 and TRBJ2-3, with 15 bases aligning to TRBD2. The CDR3 is made up of 15 amino acids. The V segment lost 5 bases and the J segment 4 bases; nucleotides outside the gene matches: 4. From germline, CDR1 is DFQATT and CDR2 SNEGSKA (reference sequence). The covered CDR3 bases are TGCAGTGCTGGGAGGACTAGCGGGGGGGCAGATACG. This translates into CSAGRTSGGADT. In full, the CDR3 is CSAGRTSGGADTQYF.

With respect to this clone: With the read ending 3 residues before the CDR3 end, the germline J gene is used to fill in that end. J is TRBJ1-2 and V is TRBV7-8, with D tentatively TRBD1 (5 bases). V was shortened by 5 bases and J by 6 bases, with 13 bases between the two germline ends. The V gene's germline CDR1 is SGHVS and CDR2 FQNEAQ. This CDR3 is built from 13 residues. The CDR3 spells CASSPFAGDGYTF. Partial CDR3 DNA: TGTGCCAGCAGCCCCTTCGCGGGGGATGGC. The full variable domain, rest sourced from reference TRBV7-8 and TRBJ1-2, is GAGVSQSPRYKVAKRGQDVALRCDPISGHVSLFWYQQALGQGPEFLTYFQNEAQLDKSGLPSDRFFAERPEGSVSTLKIQRTQQEDSAVYLCASSPFAGDGYTFGSGTRLTVV.

Regarding this clone: Read sequence stops 3 residues before the CDR3 end, and the germline J gene provides the missing end. The chain joins TRBV5-4 to TRBJ1-4, with 7 bases lining up with TRBD1. V was pared by 6 bases and J by 5 bases, with 10 bases of the junction left unmatched. The CDR3 covers 15 residues. Germline-derived CDR1 and CDR2 are SGHNT and YYREEE (reference sequence). The CDR3 DNA, read in part, is TGTGCCAGCACAAAGGGCAGGGGGGAAAATGAAAAA. Protein product: CASTKGRGENEK. The CDR3 reads in full as CASTKGRGENEKLFF.

On this clone itself: The DNA ends 3 residues before the CDR3 does, and the rest of the CDR3 is filled in from the germline J gene. This sequence joins TRBV4-2 and TRBJ1-4; D remains ambiguous. Trimming removed 1 base at V and 3 bases at J, with 6 bases between. The CDR3 contains 14 residues. Looked up from germline, CDR1 is LGHNA and CDR2 is YNFKEQ. The sequenced part of the CDR3 DNA is TGTGCCAGCAGCCAAGTAGGGTCTAATGAAAAA. This translates into CASSQVGSNEK. The complete CDR3 reads CASSQVGSNEKLFF.

Remarks on this clone: Coverage ceases 3 residues before the CDR3 finishes, and the germline J gene fills in the end. The chain recombines TRBV5-1 with TRBJ2-5; 11 bases match TRBD2. J gave up 1 base and V 2 bases, and 4 bases lay outside the gene matches. The CDR3 loop spans 16 amino acids. Germline loops: CDR1 SGHRS, CDR2 YFSETQ. The CDR3 DNA, read in part, is TGCGCCAGCAGCTTTGGTCTAGCGGGGGGCCAAGAGACC. Protein: CASSFGLAGGQET. The whole CDR3 sequence is CASSFGLAGGQETQYF. The full variable domain, completed using reference TRBV5-1 and TRBJ2-5, is KAGVTQTPRYLIKTRGQQVTLSCSPISGHRSVSWYQQTPGQGLQFLFEYFSETQRNKGNFPGRFSGRQFSNSRSEMNVSTLELGDSALYLCASSFGLAGGQETQYFGPGTRLLVL.

About this clone itself: The CDR3 end is not reached by the read, which stops 3 residues before it; the germline J gene fills it in. The chain has TRBV7-9 and TRBJ2-7; D perhaps matches TRBD1 (6 bases). Trimming pared 3 bases from V and 5 bases from J, leaving 14 bases between. The CDR3 length is 14 residues. Germline lookup yields CDR1 SEHNR and CDR2 FQNEAQ (reference sequence). This chain's CDR3 is CASSFSGDTNEQYF. The DNA read from the CDR3 is TGTGCCAGCAGCTTTTCCGGGGACACCAACGAG.

Comment on this clone: Read sequence stops 3 residues before the CDR3 end, and the germline J gene provides the missing end. The V and J genes are TRBV20-1 and TRBJ2-7, with 8 positions matching TRBD2. Germline V gene sequence: CDR1 DFQATT, CDR2 SNEGSKA (reference sequence). J was trimmed by 0 bases and V by 1 base; bases with no gene match: 8. The CDR3 extends over 16 amino acids. CDR3 sequence reads: CSARVLGGVSSYEQYF. The sequenced CDR3 bases are TGCAGTGCTAGAGTACTCGGGGGGGTTTCCTCCTACGAG.

On this clone itself: The CDR3 end lies 3 residues beyond the end of the read and is filled in from the germline J gene. The chain links TRBV19 to TRBJ1-6; the D is unclear. Trimming removed 3 bases at V and 9 bases at J, with 15 bases between. This CDR3 region has 15 residues. The V gene's germline CDR1 is LNHDA and CDR2 SQIVND (reference sequence). The CDR3 reads CASSMSAKRGSPLHF. The CDR3 DNA, read in part, is TGTGCCAGTAGTATGAGCGCGAAACGGGGTTCACCC. The variable domain in full, with the rest retrieved from reference TRBV19 and TRBJ1-6, is DGGITQSPKYLFRKEGQNVTLSCEQNLNHDAMYWYRQDPGQGLRLIYYSQIVNDFQKGDIAEGYSVSREKKESFPLTVTSAQKNPTAFYLCASSMSAKRGSPLHFGNGTRLTVT.

A remark on this clone: The DNA ends 3 residues before the CDR3 does, and the rest of the CDR3 is filled in from the germline J gene. The chain employs TRBV20-1 and TRBJ1-5, with TRBD1 identical over 10 bases. J lost 1 base, V lost 6 bases, and 9 bases had no gene match. CDR1 is DFQATT and CDR2 is SNEGSKA in the germline V gene (reference sequence). CDR3 length: 16 amino acids. CDR3 residues: CSASRQGARSNQPQHF. CDR3 DNA (partial): TGCAGTGCCAGCCGACAGGGGGCTAGGAGCAATCAGCCC.

Details on this clone: The read ends 3 residues shy of where the CDR3 ends; the end is completed using the germline J gene. The chain uses TRBV7-6 and TRBJ1-2; D ambiguous. CDR3 length: 13 residues. Trimming pared 4 bases from V and 2 bases from J, leaving 8 bases between. The germline gives CDR1 SGHVS, CDR2 FNYEAQ. The CDR3 region is CASSSSWNYGYTF. CDR3 DNA, as far as it was read: TGTGCCAGCAGCTCAAGCTGGAACTATGGC.

To note about this clone: Compared with germline, one end of the junction differs, possibly owing to a read error. With the read ending 3 residues before the CDR3 end, the germline J gene is used to fill in that end. This chain connects TRBV4-2 to TRBJ1-2; tentatively, D is TRBD1 (6 bases). This CDR3 has 15 residues. Germline V gives CDR1 LGHNA, CDR2 YNFKEQ. CDR3 residues: CASSQDRGRGYGYTF. Partial CDR3 DNA: TGCGCCAGCAGCCAAGATAGAGGCAGGGGCTATGGC.